This T cell receptor (beta chain) derives from a study of regulatory T cells in long-lasting Graves disease. The study, taken as a whole, reports: Preferential use of TRBV28, TRBJ1-2 and TRBJ2-5 was seen in persistent disease.

This clonotype was seen ten or more times. As yet, its antigen is unknown. Through Arm-PCR of CDR3 regions and iRepertoire HTBI primers, TCR beta libraries were built. TCRdb analysed the multiplex PCR reads with MiXCR anew, one entry per CDR3 protein. This sample carries a few hundred thousand distinct CDR3 sequences, 15% to 20% of them seen once, and the ten largest clones take approximately 12%. The time point here: newly diagnosed GD, antithyroid drugs for less than 3 months. Extracted RNA from PBMCs served as the source of the TCR library. V lost 9 bases to trimming and J lost 1 base, with 14 bases between them. This CDR3 is 14 amino acids long. Germline V gene lookup returns CDR1 LGHNT and CDR2 FRNRAP. This same sample was also taken into another study, of T cells in Graves' hyperthyroidism and ophthalmopathy.

The clonotype was recovered from a woman in her thirties with Graves disease. This material consisted of peripheral blood mononuclear cells (PBMCs), taken at new diagnosis, from a patient treated with antithyroid drugs. The rearrangement joins TRBV12-5 to TRBJ2-3; D gene unclear. This chain's CDR3 is CASAPAIGTDTQYF. DNA for the CDR3: TGTGCTAGCGCTCCGGCGATCGGCACAGATACGCAGTATTTT.